These 25 T cell receptor beta chains came from one sample sequenced in a study of identical twins. TCRdb re-derived calls from the 5' RACE reads in MiXCR, one entry per CDR3 protein. The sample carries under 1 million distinct CDR3 sequences, roughly 12% recorded once. The same sample was also used in a study of yellow fever vaccine responses in identical twins.

Sequenced sample: PBMCs. Receptors were obtained from a woman between 18 and 29 years old in good health.

This clonotype was observed at least ten times. This chain links TRBV28 with TRBJ2-3, with TRBD2 identical over 8 bases. Trimming took 3 bases from V and 4 from J; bases not matched to a gene: 6. CDR1 and CDR2 (germline): MDHEN, SYDVKM. The CDR3 is 15 amino acids. The CDR3 DNA follows: TGTGCCAGCAGTTTGAGGACGGGGGGGCCAGATACGCAGTATTTT. The encoded protein is CASSLRTGGPDTQYF.

The V gene is TRBV27, the J gene TRBJ1-1; no clear D. Germline V gives CDR1 MNHEY, CDR2 SMNVEV (reference sequence). The ends were cut back, 1 base at V and 11 bases at J, with 8 bases in the middle. The CDR3 is 11 residues long. The CDR3 DNA follows: TGTGCCAGCAGTTTATTCCGAGGGGCTTTCTTT. Amino acids: CASSLFRGAFF.

The V gene is TRBV7-8, the J gene TRBJ2-1; 11 nucleotides line up with TRBD2. V lost 5 bases to trimming and J lost 0 bases; unmatched junction nucleotides: 9. CDR3 size: 18 residues. Germline CDR1 reads SGHVS; CDR2 reads FQNEAQ. As DNA, the CDR3 is TGTGCCAGCAGCCGTTTAGCGGGAGGGCCGTCCTCCTACAATGAGCAGTTCTTC. Translating gives CASSRLAGGPSSYNEQFF.

This clonotype has more than one count but fewer than ten. The chain has TRBV4-1 and TRBJ1-2; 9 positions match TRBD1. CDR3 length equals 15 residues. Germline CDR1 MGHRA, CDR2 YSYEKL. With 6 bases clipped from V and 2 bases from J, the junction kept 7 bases outside the gene matches. The CDR3 loop is CASRLVTGGNYGYTF. The CDR3 DNA reads TGCGCCAGCAGACTAGTAACAGGGGGCAACTATGGCTACACCTTC.

This clonotype was counted a few times. V and J are TRBV9 and TRBJ2-1; 9 bases are a match to TRBD2. Looked up from germline, CDR1 is SGDLS and CDR2 is YYNGEE. The CDR3 covers 16 residues. Unmatched junction bases numbered 9, after V lost 4 bases and J lost 4 bases. CDR3 sequence: CASSPRNSGSYNEQFF. The CDR3 DNA reads as TGTGCCAGCAGCCCCCGCAATAGCGGGAGTTACAATGAGCAGTTCTTC.

The rearrangement joins TRBV29-1 to TRBJ1-2; D is unclear. Germline V gene sequence: CDR1 SQVTM, CDR2 ANQGSEA. Between the trimmed V and J ends, which lost 3 bases and 6 bases, there was a span of 17 bases. The CDR3 extends over 14 amino acids. CDR3 amino acids: CSVDRGGVFNGYTF. The CDR3 nucleotides are TGCAGCGTTGATCGGGGTGGGGTCTTTAATGGCTACACCTTC.

About this clonotype: One junction end disagrees with the germline gene, perhaps due to a read error. The gene calls are TRBV10-3 and TRBJ1-6; D gene unclear. The germline V gene has CDR1 ENHRY and CDR2 SYGVKD. This CDR3 has 13 residues. CDR3 protein: CAISESTLPPFHF. In nucleotides, the CDR3 is TGTGCCATCAGTGAATCAACGCTTCCACCCTTCCACTTT.

This clonotype was seen at least ten times. The chain joins TRBV7-9 to TRBJ2-1, with a possible D match to TRBD2 (6 bases). The ends were cut back, 4 bases at V and 5 bases at J, with 15 bases in the middle. This CDR3 spans 15 amino acids. CDR1 SEHNR and CDR2 FQNEAQ come from the germline V gene (reference sequence). As DNA, the CDR3 is TGTGCCAGCAGCTCTAAGGGACTCGCAGACAATGAGCAGTTCTTC. Protein: CASSSKGLADNEQFF. The full variable domain, rest sourced from reference TRBV7-9 and TRBJ2-1, is DTGVSQNPRHKITKRGQNVTFRCDPISEHNRLYWYRQTLGQGPEFLTYFQNEAQLEKSRLLSDRFSAERPKGSFSTLEIQRTEQGDSAMYLCASSSKGLADNEQFFGPGTRLTVL.

There are a few counts of this clonotype. One end of the junction varies from germline; a read error may be responsible. The rearrangement links TRBV5-1 to TRBJ2-1, with D maybe TRBD1 (5 bases). CDR3 length equals 13 residues. CDR1 is SGHRS and CDR2 is YFSETQ in the germline V gene. DNA of the CDR3: TGCGCCAGCAGCTTGGTTTCAGGACAAGGGGATTTATTC. Translation: CASSLVSGQGDLF.

The genes are TRBV15 and TRBJ2-7; 10 bases map to TRBD1. V lost 0 bases and J lost 3; bases outside the gene matches: 5. The CDR3 loop spans 16 amino acids. Per germline, CDR1 LNHNV and CDR2 YYDKDF (reference sequence). The CDR3 here is CATSRDLGTGDYEQYF. The CDR3, as DNA: TGTGCCACCAGCAGAGATCTAGGGACAGGGGACTACGAGCAGTACTTC.

This chain uses TRBV3-1 with TRBJ2-1, with D hard to call. The V end was cut by 4 bases, the J end by 7 bases, with 14 bases between. This CDR3 comprises 14 residues. Germline lookup yields CDR1 LGHDT and CDR2 YNNKEL (reference sequence). The DNA for the CDR3 is TGTGCCAGCAGCCCGATGACCCACGGGAATGAGCAGTTCTTC. It encodes CASSPMTHGNEQFF.

This rearrangement joins TRBV6-5 to TRBJ2-2; D not resolved. The germline V gene encodes CDR1 MNHEY and CDR2 SVGAGI. The length of the CDR3 is 15 residues. V dropped 1 base and J dropped 4 bases, with 10 bases sitting between them. The DNA of the CDR3 is TGTGCCAGCAGTTACTGGAAGACACCCACCGGGGAGCTGTTTTTT. Amino acids: CASSYWKTPTGELFF.

This clonotype was seen a few times. V is TRBV5-1 and J is TRBJ2-3; D may match TRBD1 or TRBD2 (5 bases each). The CDR3 covers 14 residues. Looked up from germline, CDR1 is SGHRS and CDR2 is YFSETQ. Trimming shortened V by 5 bases and J by 2 bases, and 12 bases separated the two germline ends. CDR3 sequence reads: CASRRGTNTDTQYF. As DNA, the CDR3 is TGCGCCAGCAGACGGGGCACAAACACAGATACGCAGTATTTT. Variable domain in full (rest from reference TRBV5-1 and TRBJ2-3): KAGVTQTPRYLIKTRGQQVTLSCSPISGHRSVSWYQQTPGQGLQFLFEYFSETQRNKGNFPGRFSGRQFSNSRSEMNVSTLELGDSALYLCASRRGTNTDTQYFGPGTRLTVL.

V usage is TRBV13 and J usage is TRBJ2-7, with TRBD1 matching over 11 bases. The V and J ends lost 6 bases and 10 bases, in that order; junction bases with no gene match: 11. The CDR3 spans 14 residues. Germline CDR1 reads PRHDT; CDR2 reads FYEKMQ (reference sequence). The DNA for the CDR3 is TGTGCCAGCAGACATTCAGGGACAGGGGGTCGTCAGTACGTC. It is translated as CASRHSGTGGRQYV.

This clonotype was recorded a few times. This sequence joins TRBV7-9 and TRBJ2-4; possibly TRBD2 for D (6 bases). This CDR3 is built from 17 residues. Germline CDR1 and CDR2: SEHNR and FQNEAQ (reference sequence). Trimming removed 0 bases from V and 0 bases from J, with 12 bases in between. CDR3 nucleotide sequence: TGTGCCAGCAGCTTAGCGTGGGGGGTAGGAGCCAAAAACATTCAGTACTTC. It codes for CASSLAWGVGAKNIQYF.

This chain uses TRBV6-1 with TRBJ2-7; D may be TRBD1 or TRBD2 (5 bases each). This CDR3 contains 15 residues. V was clipped by 6 bases and J by 2 bases, with 17 bases between them. Germline CDR1 is MNHNS and CDR2 is SASEGT. The CDR3 sequence: CASSRHGDQAYEQYF. CDR3 DNA sequence: TGTGCCAGCAGCCGACACGGGGACCAAGCCTACGAGCAGTACTTC.

The chain is built from TRBV2 and TRBJ1-2; a weak D match, TRBD1 (6 bases). Germline assignment: CDR1 SNHLY and CDR2 FYNNEI. The CDR3 loop spans 13 amino acids. V lost 0 bases and J 8 bases, leaving 10 bases between the germline ends. This CDR3 reads CASSEAVDRGYTF. The DNA of the CDR3 is TGTGCCAGCAGTGAAGCGGTGGACAGAGGCTACACCTTC.

This clonotype was observed at least ten times. This CDR3 reads CASSLAGENTGELFF. In DNA form, the CDR3 reads TGCGCCAGCAGCTTAGCGGGAGAGAACACCGGGGAGCTGTTTTTT. This chain uses TRBV5-1 with TRBJ2-2, with TRBD2 identical over 8 bases. CDR1 is SGHRS, CDR2 YFSETQ, per germline. The V gene end was trimmed by 2 bases and the J gene end by 1 base; junction bases not matched to a gene: 1. The length of the CDR3 is 15 residues.

J is TRBJ2-2 and V is TRBV27; D unclear. V lost 2 bases to trimming and J lost 0 bases, with 19 bases between them. Per the germline V gene, CDR1 is MNHEY and CDR2 is SMNVEV (reference sequence). The CDR3 consists of 19 residues. DNA of the CDR3: TGTGCCAGCAGTTTACAGCGTGCAGACACAATGGCGAACACCGGGGAGCTGTTTTTT. It is translated as CASSLQRADTMANTGELFF.

The chain carries TRBV29-1 and TRBJ2-1, with a tentative D call TRBD2 (6 bases). Germline V gene data show CDR1 as SQVTM and CDR2 as ANQGSEA. The CDR3 loop spans 15 amino acids. V was shortened by 6 bases and J by 0 bases, with 15 bases between the two germline ends. In nucleotides, the CDR3 is TGCAGCGTGGTTTTAGCGGTCGTCTCCTACAATGAGCAGTTCTTC. It encodes CSVVLAVVSYNEQFF.

In this sample, this clonotype turned up many times. Relative to the germline gene, one junction end is altered; a read error may explain this. The V gene is TRBV10-3, the J gene TRBJ1-1, with no clear D. Germline V gives CDR1 ENHRY, CDR2 SYGVKD. This CDR3 has 11 residues. CDR3 DNA sequence: TGTGCCACCAGTAGGGAGACTGAAGCTTTCTTT. Protein product: CATSRETEAFF.

The chain employs TRBV9 and TRBJ2-6; 7 nucleotides line up with TRBD2. Germline lookup yields CDR1 SGDLS and CDR2 YYNGEE. The CDR3 totals 19 residues. J gave up 2 bases and V 0 bases, and 11 bases lay outside the gene matches. CDR3 residues: CASSVATSNGRTGANVLTF. The CDR3 DNA reads as TGTGCCAGCAGCGTAGCTACGTCTAACGGGAGGACTGGGGCCAACGTCCTGACTTTC.

This clonotype was seen repeatedly, ten times or more. This chain uses TRBV5-1 with TRBJ1-6; D is possibly TRBD1 (5 bases). The length of the CDR3 is 14 residues. V lost 0 bases and J 7 bases, leaving 8 bases between the germline ends. Germline-derived CDR1 and CDR2 are SGHRS and YFSETQ. CDR3 DNA sequence: TGCGCCAGCAGCTTGGGACAGCTCAATTCACCCCTCCACTTT. This codes for CASSLGQLNSPLHF. Looking up the rest from reference TRBV5-1 and TRBJ1-6 gives the full variable domain: KAGVTQTPRYLIKTRGQQVTLSCSPISGHRSVSWYQQTPGQGLQFLFEYFSETQRNKGNFPGRFSGRQFSNSRSEMNVSTLELGDSALYLCASSLGQLNSPLHFGNGTRLTVT.

This clonotype was counted many times. The chain's CDR3 is CASRTTGLGFELFF. For the CDR3, the DNA is TGTGCCAGCAGGACGACAGGGCTAGGCTTCGAGCTGTTTTTT. The chain uses TRBV12-3 or TRBV12-4 and TRBJ1-4; 7 positions agree with TRBD1. The V and J ends lost 6 bases and 14 bases, in that order; junction bases with no gene match: 15. CDR3 length: 14 amino acids.

This clonotype has at least ten counts. This chain joins TRBV24-1 and TRBJ2-7; 9 bases align to TRBD1. Germline lookup yields CDR1 KGHDR and CDR2 SFDVKD. The CDR3 consists of 14 residues. Trimming took 4 bases from V and 2 from J; bases not matched to a gene: 2. The CDR3 DNA reads TGTGCCACCAGTGAAGGGACAGGGACCTACGAGCAGTACTTC. This sequence encodes CATSEGTGTYEQYF.